These T cell receptor beta chains were read from a single sample in a study of T cell responses to AZD1222 COVID-19 vaccine. Assay used: immunoSEQ multiplex PCR; TCRdb lists only in-frame clones, some missing. The table lists roughly 120,000 clones, 70% to 90% of them singletons. The sequences come from peripheral blood, collected on day 0 of AZD1222 vaccination. All receptors come from an adult in good health. The CDR3 runs from the conserved cysteine through the conserved F or W. A D gene is named only where the DNA matches it firmly. Some rows mark clone size as missing; the rest say once, few, many or name a class of expanded clone.

CDR3 length,clone size,D gene,V gene,J gene,CDR3 DNA,CDR3 protein
16,-,TRBD2,TRBV23-1,TRBJ2-1,TGCGCCAGCTTGGGGACTAGCGCTCTCTTGGACAATGAGCAGTTCTTC,CASLGTSALLDNEQFF
13,-,TRBD2,TRBV7-9,TRBJ2-5,TGTGCCAGCAGATTCAGCGGGGAAGAGACCCAGTACTTC,CASRFSGEETQYF
15,-,-,TRBV27,TRBJ2-7,TGTGCCAGCAGAGGCCGGGACAAGGCTTACTACGAGCAGTACTTC,CASRGRDKAYYEQYF
16,-,TRBD1,TRBV11-3,TRBJ2-7,TGTGCCAGCAGCTCATATGATCGGACAGGGGCCTACGAGCAGTACTTC,CASSSYDRTGAYEQYF
15,-,-,TRBV9,TRBJ1-1,TGTGCCAGCAGCCCACGGGGAGCCCTGAACACTGAAGCTTTCTTT,CASSPRGALNTEAFF
15,-,-,TRBV5-5,TRBJ1-5,TGTGCCAGCAGCTTGAGCAGGGCTGGAAATCAGCCCCAGCATTTT,CASSLSRAGNQPQHF
16,-,-,TRBV15,TRBJ2-5,TGTGCCACCAGCAGAGTAGTAGGCAGGAACCAAGAGACCCAGTACTTC,CATSRVVGRNQETQYF
13,-,-,TRBV6-5,TRBJ2-7,TGTGCCAGCAACTACGCCCGGGGCTACGAGCAGTACTTC,CASNYARGYEQYF
17,-,TRBD2,TRBV7-9,TRBJ2-3,TGTGCCAGCAGCTTAGGGACTAGCGGGGGGGAATTGGATACGCAGTATTTT,CASSLGTSGGELDTQYF
17,-,-,TRBV7-9,TRBJ1-6,TGTGCCAGCAGCTTCCCTAAGGCAGGGTCCTATAATTCACCCCTCCACTTT,CASSFPKAGSYNSPLHF
13,-,-,TRBV7-3,TRBJ2-7,TGTGCCAGCAGCTTAGGGCAGATCTACGAGCAGTACTTC,CASSLGQIYEQYF
15,-,-,TRBV6-1,TRBJ1-1,TGTGCCAGCAGTGAAATGTCGGCGCTGAACACTGAAGCTTTCTTT,CASSEMSALNTEAFF
13,-,-,TRBV6-5,TRBJ1-2,TGTGCCAGCAGTTACTCGGGACCAGAGGGCTACACCTTC,CASSYSGPEGYTF
14,-,-,TRBV19,TRBJ1-2,TGTGCCAGTAGTATTACACCGGGACACCCATTCTGCACCTTC,CASSITPGHPFCTF
12,-,-,TRBV11-3,TRBJ2-3,TGTGCCAGCAGCTTAGGCACAGATACGCAGTATTTT,CASSLGTDTQYF
15,-,TRBD2,TRBV5-1,TRBJ2-5,TGCGCCAGCAGCTCCAGCGGGAGGAGACAAGAGACCCAGTACTTC,CASSSSGRRQETQYF
16,-,-,TRBV2,TRBJ2-2,TGTGCCAGCAGTGTAAGGGGGGGATCGGGCACCGGGGAGCTGTTTTTT,CASSVRGGSGTGELFF
14,-,TRBD1,TRBV5-6,TRBJ2-1,TGTGCCAGCAGCTTGGTGGACAGGGCCGATGAGCAGTTCTTC,CASSLVDRADEQFF
14,-,-,TRBV7-7,TRBJ1-2,TGTGCCAGCAGCTTAAACGCAGGGGACTATGGCTACACCTTC,CASSLNAGDYGYTF
18,once,TRBD2,TRBV6-2/TRBV6-3,TRBJ2-7,TGTGCCAGCAGTAAAGTTGGACTAGCGGGAGGGCTCACGAGAGAGCAGTACTTC,CASSKVGLAGGLTREQYF
16,-,-,TRBV24-1,TRBJ2-5,TGTGCCACCAGTGATCCCCTGACTGAAGGTCGGGAGACCCAGTACTTC,CATSDPLTEGRETQYF
14,few,-,TRBV18,TRBJ2-5,TGTGCCAGCTCAAAGGGCCCGGCGGCAGAGACCCAGTACTTC,CASSKGPAAETQYF
13,once,TRBD1,TRBV29-1,TRBJ1-5,TGCAGCGTTACAGGGGGTAGCAATCAGCCCCAGCATTTT,CSVTGGSNQPQHF
11,-,-,TRBV20-1,TRBJ1-2,TGCAGTGCTAGTCAGGGGTCGGGCTACACCTTC,CSASQGSGYTF
15,-,-,TRBV7-2,TRBJ1-5,TGTGCCAGCAGCTGGGGGACAACTAGCAATCAGCCCCAGCATTTT,CASSWGTTSNQPQHF
15,-,-,TRBV18,TRBJ1-1,TGTGCCAGCTCCCCTCGGGGGGGTGTGAACACTGAAGCTTTCTTT,CASSPRGGVNTEAFF
16,-,TRBD2,TRBV12-5,TRBJ2-7,TGTGCTAGTGGTTTGGTACGGGTAGCGGGAGTTCATGAGCAGTACTTC,CASGLVRVAGVHEQYF
15,-,TRBD1,TRBV5-8,TRBJ2-5,TGTGCCAGCAGCTTGGCGGGACAGGGGGGCGAGACCCAGTACTTC,CASSLAGQGGETQYF
14,once,TRBD1,TRBV5-1,TRBJ2-7,TGCGCCAGCACCCCCGGGACAGGAGGCACCGAGCAGTACTTC,CASTPGTGGTEQYF
14,once,-,TRBV4-1,TRBJ1-2,TGCGCCAGCAGCCAATCAACCGCTAACTATGGCTACACCTTC,CASSQSTANYGYTF
15,once,-,TRBV7-9,TRBJ2-7,TGTGCCAGCAGCCCTGGGGACCCAGGCTCCTACGAGCAGTACTTC,CASSPGDPGSYEQYF
17,-,TRBD2,TRBV5-4,TRBJ2-7,TGTGCCAGCAGCCGGACTAGCGGGGGCTCTTATGTCGGCGAGCAGTACTTC,CASSRTSGGSYVGEQYF
16,-,TRBD1,TRBV9,TRBJ1-5,TGTGCCAGCAGCCCAGGGGGACAGGGGTTGGGCCAGCCCCAGCATTTT,CASSPGGQGLGQPQHF
14,-,-,TRBV9,TRBJ2-7,TGTGCCAGCAGCGAGGGGGACTTTTCCTACGAGCAGTACTTC,CASSEGDFSYEQYF
13,-,-,TRBV6-5,TRBJ1-1,TGTGCCAGCAGTTACTCGAGGGAAGAGGAAGCTTTCTTT,CASSYSREEEAFF
13,-,-,TRBV5-1,TRBJ1-1,TGCGCCAGCAGGGGGGGGCCGAACACTGAAGCTTTCTTT,CASRGGPNTEAFF
15,-,TRBD1,TRBV18,TRBJ2-2,TGTGCCAGCTCAGCGGACAGGGCGAACACCGGGGAGCTGTTTTTT,CASSADRANTGELFF